A selection of T cell receptor beta chains follows, all from one sample in a study of blood T cell repertoires in COVID-19. Produced via immunoSEQ multiplex PCR; TCRdb's table is partial and in-frame only. The table records 50,000 or so clones, 85% to 90% of them present only once. The sample was peripheral blood. The source is a man aged 60 to 69 with active COVID-19. Both conserved end residues are trimmed from each CDR3.

TRBV5-1	TRBJ1-5	ASSLEGTGTQPQH
TRBV28	TRBJ1-5	ASSLSRQPQH
TRBV2	TRBJ2-1	ASSGSFSYNEQF
TRBV7-3	TRBJ2-3	ASSLFTGGGTDTQY
TRBV9	TRBJ2-3	ASSPQTSGDTQY
TRBV5-1	TRBJ2-1	ASNLVGGRSFSEQF
TRBV7-2	TRBJ1-1	ASNPGGLAEAF
TRBV5-1	TRBJ2-3	ASSLSRLDTQY
TRBV18	TRBJ2-5	ASSPGDRVGETQY
TRBV7-8	TRBJ1-1	ASSFTRNSEAF
TRBV4-1	TRBJ1-1	ASSQVDDRGRSEAF
TRBV7-3	TRBJ2-7	ASSLGPNSEQY
TRBV5-4	TRBJ1-3	ASSGTVSGNTIY
TRBV5-1	TRBJ2-3	ASSQSSVPGVGTDTQY
TRBV30	TRBJ1-5	AWSGQGHQPQH
TRBV2	TRBJ2-5	ASSDRAGGETQY
TRBV5-6	TRBJ1-3	ASSLPAANSGNTIY
TRBV28	TRBJ1-5	ASMLMDREGQPQH
TRBV18	TRBJ1-2	ASSPGQLRNYGYT
TRBV3-1/TRBV3-2	TRBJ2-3	ASSQRVGGILNTQY
TRBV24-1	TRBJ1-5	ATSDSGQGYQPQH
TRBV27	TRBJ2-6	ASIGLTGGSSGANVLT
TRBV20-1	TRBJ2-5	TVRATQY
TRBV11-2	TRBJ2-7	ASSSYRRHYEQY
TRBV3-1/TRBV3-2	TRBJ1-1	ASSPRSGRVESTEAF
TRBV10-1	TRBJ2-3	ASSPTRQGRNTQY
TRBV28	TRBJ2-2	ASSSNTGELF
TRBV2	TRBJ2-7	ASSDGGAPGEQY
TRBV6-4	TRBJ1-5	ASSAEPSNQPQH
TRBV4-3	TRBJ2-2	ASSPGQGGHTGELF
TRBV7-2	TRBJ1-1	ASSLAWTGGRSNTEAF
TRBV11-2	TRBJ2-7	ASSFNPDRGEQY
TRBV5-1	TRBJ1-2	ASSLGSAGAKRGNGYT
TRBV30	TRBJ2-7	AWSVPRTGDPYEQY
TRBV19	TRBJ1-4	ASSTTRVKNEKLF
TRBV24-1	TRBJ2-2	ATSGTGNTGELF
TRBV11-2	TRBJ2-1	ASSSRLVGPEQF
TRBV5-1	TRBJ1-2	ASSFLGTDYGYT
TRBV3-1/TRBV3-2	TRBJ1-1	ASSQGGILNTEAF
TRBV6-1	TRBJ2-3	ASSEQASTDTQY
TRBV2	TRBJ2-3	ASSEGTGYTDTQY
TRBV6-6	TRBJ1-4	ASRQTLNNEKLF
TRBV30	TRBJ1-2	AWSVGRNYGYT
TRBV11-2	TRBJ2-1	ASSSLGLAAYNEQF
TRBV15	TRBJ2-5	ATSARTRGGVKTQY
TRBV3-1/TRBV3-2	TRBJ2-6	ASSQGTGTGVNVLT
TRBV7-2	TRBJ2-5	ASSFFTIETQY
TRBV25-1	TRBJ2-5	ASSEYGGVIQETQY
TRBV5-6	TRBJ2-7	ASSITGAPFSYEQY
TRBV5-4	TRBJ2-1	ASSLGQGIWNEQF
TRBV5-8	TRBJ1-2	ASSLGQGAYGYT
TRBV20-1	TRBJ2-7	SLRDSYEQY
TRBV30	TRBJ2-1	AWSPRTGGYEQF
TRBV9	TRBJ2-7	ASGGQGGSYEQY
TRBV19	TRBJ2-3	ASTLLAGGTDTQY